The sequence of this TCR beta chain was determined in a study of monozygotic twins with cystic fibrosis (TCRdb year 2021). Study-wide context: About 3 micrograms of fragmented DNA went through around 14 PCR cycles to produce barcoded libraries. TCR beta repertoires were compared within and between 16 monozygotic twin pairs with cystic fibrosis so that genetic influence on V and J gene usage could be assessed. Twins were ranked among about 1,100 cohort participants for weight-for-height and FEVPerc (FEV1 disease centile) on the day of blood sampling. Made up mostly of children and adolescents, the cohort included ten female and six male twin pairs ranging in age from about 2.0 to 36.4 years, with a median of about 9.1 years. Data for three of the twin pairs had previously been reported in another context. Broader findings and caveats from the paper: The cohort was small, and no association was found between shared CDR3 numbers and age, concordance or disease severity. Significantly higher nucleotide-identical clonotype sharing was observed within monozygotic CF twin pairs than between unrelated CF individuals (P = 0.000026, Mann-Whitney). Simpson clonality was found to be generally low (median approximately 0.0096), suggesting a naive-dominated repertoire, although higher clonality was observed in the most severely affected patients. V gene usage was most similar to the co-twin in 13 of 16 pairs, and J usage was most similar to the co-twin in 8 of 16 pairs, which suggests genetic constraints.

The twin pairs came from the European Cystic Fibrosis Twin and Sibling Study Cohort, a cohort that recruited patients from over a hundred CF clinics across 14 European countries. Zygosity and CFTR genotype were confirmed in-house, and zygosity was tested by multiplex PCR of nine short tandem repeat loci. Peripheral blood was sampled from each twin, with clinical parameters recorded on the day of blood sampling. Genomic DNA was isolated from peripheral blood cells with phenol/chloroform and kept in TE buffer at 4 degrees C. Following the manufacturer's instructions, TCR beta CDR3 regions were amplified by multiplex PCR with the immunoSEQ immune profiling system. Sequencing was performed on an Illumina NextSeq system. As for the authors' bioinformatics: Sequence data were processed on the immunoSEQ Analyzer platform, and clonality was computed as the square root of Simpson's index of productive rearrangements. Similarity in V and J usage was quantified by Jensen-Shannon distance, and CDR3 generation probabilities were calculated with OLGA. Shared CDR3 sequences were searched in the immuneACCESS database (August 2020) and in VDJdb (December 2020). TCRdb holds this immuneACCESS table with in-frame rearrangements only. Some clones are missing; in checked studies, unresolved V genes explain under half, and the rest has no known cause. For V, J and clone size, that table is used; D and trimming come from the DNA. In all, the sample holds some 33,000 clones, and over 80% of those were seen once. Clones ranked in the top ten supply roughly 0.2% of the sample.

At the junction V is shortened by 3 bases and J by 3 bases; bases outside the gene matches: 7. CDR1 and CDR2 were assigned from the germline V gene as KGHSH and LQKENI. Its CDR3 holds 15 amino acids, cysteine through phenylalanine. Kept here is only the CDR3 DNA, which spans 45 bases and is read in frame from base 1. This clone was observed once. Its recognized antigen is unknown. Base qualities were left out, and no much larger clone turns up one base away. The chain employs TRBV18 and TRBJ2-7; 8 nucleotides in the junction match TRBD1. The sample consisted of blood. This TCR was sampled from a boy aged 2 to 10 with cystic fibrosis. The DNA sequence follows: TGTGCCAGCTCACCCGTACAGGGGGTTGACTACGAGCAGTACTTC. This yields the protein CASSPVQGVDYEQYF.